The 20 T cell receptor beta chains below were found in one sample sequenced in a study of CD8 T cells in Susac syndrome. With random hexamers, roughly 0.45 to 1 ug RNA was reverse transcribed. TCRdb re-called the immunoSEQ multiplex PCR reads through MiXCR, storing one row per CDR3 protein. The sample yields some 300,000 distinct CDR3 sequences, around 89% seen once. The sequencing input was CD8+ T cells from PBMCs. The receptors come from a human donor with multiple sclerosis.

The genes are TRBV20-1 and TRBJ1-5, with unresolved D. Between the trimmed V and J ends, which lost 2 bases and 0 bases, there was a span of 11 bases. The germline V gene encodes CDR1 DFQATT and CDR2 SNEGSKA (reference sequence). The CDR3 runs to 15 residues. CDR3 sequence (DNA): TGCAGTGCTAGACCGGACCCTTATAGCAATCAGCCCCAGCATTTT. Its translation is CSARPDPYSNQPQHF.

The chain joins TRBV20-1 to TRBJ2-1; 8 positions agree with TRBD2. V lost 0 bases to trimming and J lost 6 bases; unmatched junction nucleotides: 13. Germline assignment: CDR1 DFQATT and CDR2 SNEGSKA (reference sequence). This CDR3 has 17 residues. The DNA for the CDR3 is TGCAGTGCTAGAGACCTACGATCCAGCGGGAGTAGCAATGAGCAGTTCTTC. The encoded protein is CSARDLRSSGSSNEQFF.

J is TRBJ2-1 and V is TRBV6-5; D might be TRBD2 (5 bases). Germline V gives CDR1 MNHEY, CDR2 SVGAGI. This CDR3 has 12 amino acids. V shed 9 bases and J shed 6 bases, with 12 bases lying between them. This chain's CDR3 is CASGYEGNEQFF. The DNA for the CDR3 is TGTGCCAGTGGTTATGAGGGCAATGAGCAGTTCTTC.

This chain uses TRBV9 with TRBJ2-2; D may correspond to TRBD1 or TRBD2 (6 bases each). Deletions cut 0 bases from V and 4 bases from J, with 7 bases between. Germline-derived CDR1 and CDR2 are SGDLS and YYNGEE. The CDR3 has 14 amino acids. Written as DNA, the CDR3 is TGTGCCAGCAGCGTAGGGGGGGCCACCGGGGAGCTGTTTTTT. Protein product: CASSVGGATGELFF.

J is TRBJ2-1 and V is TRBV20-1, with 10 bases lining up with TRBD2. With V trimmed by 1 base and J by 3 bases, 3 bases remained unmatched. In germline, CDR1 is DFQATT, CDR2 SNEGSKA (reference sequence). This CDR3 is built from 15 residues. The CDR3 is CSARGRTSGYNEQFF. The CDR3 nucleotides are TGCAGTGCTAGAGGACGGACTAGCGGCTACAATGAGCAGTTCTTC.

This clonotype has just one count. The chain has TRBV6-6 and TRBJ2-1, with 11 bases identical to TRBD2. The CDR3 sequence is 15 residues long. Germline CDR1 is MNHNY and CDR2 is SVGAGI (reference sequence). V dropped 6 bases and J dropped 8; count of bases not matched to a gene: 9. The CDR3 DNA reads as TGTGCCAGCAGCCCCTTAGCGGGGGGGTTTTATGAGCAGTTCTTC. As protein: CASSPLAGGFYEQFF.

The J gene is TRBJ2-7, the V gene TRBV2; D tentatively fits TRBD1 or TRBD2 (5 bases each). V lost 8 bases to trimming and J lost 3 bases, with 11 bases between them. The CDR3 contains 12 residues. Germline-derived CDR1 and CDR2 are SNHLY and FYNNEI. This chain's CDR3 is CASRDGHYEQYF. The CDR3 DNA sequence: TGTGCCAGCCGGGACGGACACTACGAGCAGTACTTC.

This chain joins TRBV18 and TRBJ2-2; D is perhaps TRBD2 (6 bases). Trimming cost V 3 bases and J 1 base, with 15 bases left between them. CDR1 is KGHSH, CDR2 LQKENI, per germline. This CDR3 is built from 17 residues. CDR3 residues: CASSPSATGVNTGELFF. Written as DNA, the CDR3 is TGTGCCAGCTCACCTTCAGCGACGGGGGTGAACACCGGGGAGCTGTTTTTT.

The chain has TRBV4-3 and TRBJ2-5, with a weak D call TRBD2 (6 bases). Germline V CDR1 and CDR2: LGHNA, YSLEER. The CDR3 spans 15 residues. V lost 1 base, J lost 2 bases, and 11 bases lay in between. This chain's CDR3 is CASSQVPSEQETQYF. The CDR3 coding sequence is TGCGCCAGCAGCCAAGTGCCTAGCGAGCAAGAGACCCAGTACTTC.

The V call is TRBV4-3, the J call TRBJ2-7; D is unclear. Per germline, CDR1 LGHNA and CDR2 YSLEER. The CDR3 runs to 15 residues. Between the trimmed V and J ends, which lost 1 base and 1 base, there was a span of 11 bases. The CDR3 bases are TGCGCCAGCAGCCAAGGAGATCTCGAGTCCTACGAGCAGTACTTC. This codes for CASSQGDLESYEQYF.

The chain uses TRBV20-1 and TRBJ2-1; D tentatively fits TRBD1 or TRBD2 (5 bases each). CDR1 is DFQATT and CDR2 is SNEGSKA in the germline V gene (reference sequence). The CDR3 has 16 residues. V gave up 5 bases and J gave up 6 bases, with 23 bases separating them. DNA for the CDR3: TGCAGTGCTGAACTGCCGGGGCCTTTACCCGCCAATGAGCAGTTCTTC. It codes for CSAELPGPLPANEQFF.

The V gene is TRBV13, the J gene TRBJ2-3; 10 bases align to TRBD2. Per germline, CDR1 PRHDT and CDR2 FYEKMQ (reference sequence). The V segment lost 4 bases and the J segment 2 bases; nucleotides outside the gene matches: 3. The CDR3 consists of 15 residues. The CDR3 spells CASSSTSGLTDTQYF. In DNA, the CDR3 is TGTGCCAGCAGCTCGACTAGCGGGCTCACAGATACGCAGTATTTT. Filled out from reference TRBV13 and TRBJ2-3, the complete variable domain reads AAGVIQSPRHLIKEKRETATLKCYPIPRHDTVYWYQQGPGQDPQFLISFYEKMQSDKGSIPDRFSAQQFSDYHSELNMSSLELGDSALYFCASSSTSGLTDTQYFGPGTRLTVL.

The J gene is TRBJ1-6, the V gene TRBV6-5; D not certain. V dropped 4 bases and J dropped 6 bases, with 13 bases sitting between them. The CDR3 has 15 residues. Germline values: CDR1 MNHEY, CDR2 SVGAGI. CDR3: CASSWGGPANSPLHF. The CDR3 bases are TGTGCCAGCAGTTGGGGAGGGCCGGCTAATTCACCCCTCCACTTT.

J is TRBJ2-5 and V is TRBV18; D is undetermined. CDR3 size: 13 residues. V gave up 2 bases and J gave up 2 bases, with 6 bases separating them. Germline lookup yields CDR1 KGHSH and CDR2 LQKENI. CDR3 nucleotide sequence: TGTGCCAGCTCACCAGCCCGTCAAGAGACCCAGTACTTC. As protein: CASSPARQETQYF.

This chain uses TRBV19 with TRBJ2-7; 7 bases align to TRBD2. The CDR3 sequence is 13 residues long. The V segment lost 7 bases and the J segment 1 base; nucleotides outside the gene matches: 4. Looked up from germline, CDR1 is LNHDA and CDR2 is SQIVND (reference sequence). CDR3 sequence reads: CASTPGGSYEQYF. DNA of the CDR3: TGTGCCAGTACCCCCGGGGGGTCCTACGAGCAGTACTTC. The full variable domain, completed using reference TRBV19 and TRBJ2-7, is DGGITQSPKYLFRKEGQNVTLSCEQNLNHDAMYWYRQDPGQGLRLIYYSQIVNDFQKGDIAEGYSVSREKKESFPLTVTSAQKNPTAFYLCASTPGGSYEQYFGPGTRLTVT.

This chain links TRBV7-8 with TRBJ2-2; D is possibly TRBD1 or TRBD2 (5 bases each). The V and J ends lost 6 bases and 2 bases respectively, with 16 bases between them. CDR1 is SGHVS, CDR2 FQNEAQ, per germline. The CDR3 is 16 amino acids. This chain's CDR3 is CASSLLRGSNTGELFF. In nucleotides, the CDR3 is TGTGCCAGCAGTTTACTGAGGGGCAGTAACACCGGGGAGCTGTTTTTT. The variable domain in full, completed from reference TRBV7-8 and TRBJ2-2, reads GAGVSQSPRYKVAKRGQDVALRCDPISGHVSLFWYQQALGQGPEFLTYFQNEAQLDKSGLPSDRFFAERPEGSVSTLKIQRTQQEDSAVYLCASSLLRGSNTGELFFGEGSRLTVL.

This sequence joins TRBV28 and TRBJ2-7; 8 nucleotides agree with TRBD1. After removal of 2 bases from V and 3 bases from J, the junction contained 9 bases not matched to a gene. The CDR3 consists of 16 residues. Per the germline V gene, CDR1 is MDHEN and CDR2 is SYDVKM. The CDR3 protein is CASSLRGQVWFYEQYF. The CDR3 bases are TGTGCCAGCAGTTTAAGGGGACAGGTATGGTTCTACGAGCAGTACTTC.

V is TRBV5-1 and J is TRBJ2-3, with D unresolved. Germline lookup yields CDR1 SGHRS and CDR2 YFSETQ. CDR3 length: 15 amino acids. Trimming took off 0 bases at V and 3 bases at J, with 11 bases between the two ends. CDR3 nucleotides: TGCGCCAGCAGCTTGGGTAGGCGATCTACAGATACGCAGTATTTT. It specifies CASSLGRRSTDTQYF.

V is TRBV2 and J is TRBJ1-6; no definite D call. V was pared by 6 bases and J by 0 bases, with 12 bases between. Germline assignment: CDR1 SNHLY and CDR2 FYNNEI. The CDR3 is 16 residues long. The CDR3 reads CASRQTASSYNSPLHF. CDR3 coding DNA: TGTGCCAGCAGGCAAACCGCCAGCTCCTATAATTCACCCCTCCACTTT.

This clonotype was recorded once. This chain uses TRBV12-3 or TRBV12-4 with TRBJ2-1, with D maybe TRBD2 (6 bases). V was trimmed by 5 bases and J by 7 bases, leaving 21 bases between them. This CDR3 has 16 residues. The CDR3: CASSPTGEKAWNEQFF. The DNA for the CDR3 is TGTGCCAGCAGTCCCACGGGGGAGAAGGCGTGGAATGAGCAGTTCTTC.